This note documents a single T cell receptor (beta chain) sequence. In its sample, this clonotype was seen a few times. No cognate antigen has been identified for it. Qualities for individual bases were not recorded, and no much larger clone is one base off. Patients with uncontrolled infections, other autoimmune diseases, pregnancy or lactation were excluded. Diagnoses relied on clinical symptoms, serum thyroxine and TRAb, thyroid ultrasound and orbital computed tomography. Trizol reagent was used to extract total RNA, and RNA quality was then checked on an Agilent 2100 Bioanalyzer. The TCR beta CDR3 regions were amplified from the RNA transcripts. For the first round of RT-PCR on the TCR CDR3, the HTBI primer set was used together with the Qiagen OneStep RT-PCR kit. Libraries were constructed in a second round of multiplex PCR, after which size selection and purification were carried out. Libraries were sequenced paired-end with 100 bp reads on an Illumina HiSeq2000. For the original study's pipeline: Raw data were processed with SOAPnuke, discarding reads with adapters, uncalled bases, mean Phred below 15, or no exact constant-primer or identifier match. COPE v1.2.5 was used to merge high-quality paired reads, and clonotypes were defined as unique nucleotide sequences. MiTCR v1.1 was used to align the clonotypes against IMGT TRBV, TRBD and TRBJ reference segments. Only V-J combinations with frequency above 0.0001, covering 99% to 99.2% of repertoires, were analysed. The TCS score was defined as the ratio of F50 (clonal expansion) to E x V (chaos), calculated using BLOSUM62-based TCRdist between CDR3 peptides within each V-J. Welch's t-statistics and random forest reduced roughly 530 V-J features to roughly 13, which were used in a naive Bayes classifier (R e1071). Thyroid-blood repertoire similarity was quantified with the Morisita-Horn index. In TCRdb, the public reads were trimmed at Q25 with fastp and aligned with MiXCR, with productive beta chains retained. Rows matching on CDR3 protein sequence are summarized as one entry with the most common DNA and genes. The V and J calls follow TCRdb's processing rather than the paper's. The sample includes fewer than 650,000 distinct CDR3 sequences, with 46% observed a single time. In total, the top ten clones hold roughly 45% of the sample.

The sample belongs to a study of T cells in Graves' hyperthyroidism and ophthalmopathy (dated by TCRdb to the late 2010s). General notes on the study: TCR V-J signatures able to tell the groups apart were searched for in a discovery cohort of 95 to 100 patients, of whom more than 40 had Graves' ophthalmopathy and roughly 59 had stable Graves' hyperthyroidism. The paper reports TCR Vbeta CDR3 sequencing of about 140 peripheral blood samples: 40 or so ophthalmopathy, approximately 74 hyperthyroidism and approximately 17 progressor patients. The study also compared thyroid tissue and blood T-cell repertoires from several Graves' hyperthyroidism patients. The roughly 91 discovery patients were randomly split 7:3 into training and test sets. Whether ophthalmopathy could be predicted prospectively was tested in an independent validation cohort made up of under 20 hyperthyroidism patients plus 17 patients who later progressed to ophthalmopathy. Following sampling, methimazole starting at 30 mg daily was given to hyperthyroidism patients, and high-dose intravenous methylprednisolone was given to ophthalmopathy patients.

The CDR3 measures 16 amino acids from cysteine to phenylalanine. The retained sequence is limited to the CDR3, 48 bases, with the frame set at the first base. From the germline V gene (reference sequence), CDR1 is SEHNR and CDR2 is FQNEAQ. V and J lose 1 base and 3 bases, and a span of 15 bases separates them. What the study reported, not specific to this receptor: In validation, the model predicted progression to ophthalmopathy with just under 71% sensitivity and approximately 72% specificity, a median of 6.5 months before onset. A 13 V-J signature model separated ophthalmopathy from stable hyperthyroidism, with just over 85% sensitivity and 81% to 82% specificity in cross-validation and 80%/75% in testing. Sample size was not statistically predetermined, and blinding of investigators to group allocation was not performed. Blood samples also contained most of the expanded thyroid clonotypes (frequency above 0.001), which suggests that blood repertoires may reflect thyroid immune responses.

The sequencing input was peripheral blood or thyroid tissue (not recorded which). The receptor chain draws on TRBV7-9 and TRBJ1-2; perhaps TRBD1 is the D gene, with 6 bases matching. The clonotype was recovered from an adult woman with Graves' disease, either hyperthyroidism or ophthalmopathy (not recorded which). The CDR3: CASSLGEMTGDYGYTF. The sequence in DNA is TGTGCCAGCAGCTTAGGGGAAATGACAGGAGACTATGGCTACACCTTC. This CDR3, with the reference TRBV7-9 and TRBJ1-2 proteins standing in past its ends, gives the full variable domain DTGVSQNPRHKITKRGQNVTFRCDPISEHNRLYWYRQTLGQGPEFLTYFQNEAQLEKSRLLSDRFSAERPKGSFSTLEIQRTEQGDSAMYLCASSLGEMTGDYGYTFGSGTRLTVV.